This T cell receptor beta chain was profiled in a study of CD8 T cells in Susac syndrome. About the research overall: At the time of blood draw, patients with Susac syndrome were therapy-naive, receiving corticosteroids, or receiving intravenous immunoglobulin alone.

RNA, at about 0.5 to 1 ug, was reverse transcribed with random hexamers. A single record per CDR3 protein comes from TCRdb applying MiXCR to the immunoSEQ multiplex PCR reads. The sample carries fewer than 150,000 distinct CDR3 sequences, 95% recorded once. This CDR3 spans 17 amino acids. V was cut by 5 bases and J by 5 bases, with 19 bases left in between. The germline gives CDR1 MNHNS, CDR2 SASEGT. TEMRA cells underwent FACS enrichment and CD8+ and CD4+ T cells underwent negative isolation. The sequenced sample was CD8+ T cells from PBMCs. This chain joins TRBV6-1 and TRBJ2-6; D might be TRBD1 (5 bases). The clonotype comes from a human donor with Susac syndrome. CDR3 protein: CASSPQLDTARANVLTF. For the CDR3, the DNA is TGTGCCAGCAGTCCACAATTGGACACGGCCCGGGCCAACGTCCTGACTTTC.